A selection of T cell receptor beta chains follows, all from one sample in a study of glioma-infiltrating T cells. TCRdb redid the calling of the multiplex PCR reads with MiXCR, one entry per CDR3 protein. Seen here are under 200,000 distinct CDR3 sequences, about 47% observed once, and the top ten hold roughly 5.2%. Material for sequencing was glioma tissue, nonneoplastic brain tissue, or PBMCs (not recorded which). Every receptor here comes from a human donor with low-grade glioma or glioblastoma, undergoing nonglioma brain surgery, or in good health (not recorded which). CDR3s include the opening cysteine and the closing phenylalanine or tryptophan. D genes are given only for firm matches. Size values are once, few and many counts, or a class for expanded clones, and some rows have none.

j_call: TRBJ2-2
d_call: TRBD2
v_call: TRBV5-1
clone_size: NA
cdr3_nt: TGCGCCAGCAGCTTAAGACTAGCGGATAACACCGGGGAGCTGTTTTTT
cdr3_aa: CASSLRLADNTGELFF

j_call: TRBJ2-3
d_call: TRBD1
v_call: TRBV11-3
clone_size: NA
cdr3_nt: TGTGCCAGCAGCTCCGCTCAGAGAGGGGGCGCAGATACGCAGTATTTT
cdr3_aa: CASSSAQRGGADTQYF

j_call: TRBJ1-4
d_call: NA
v_call: TRBV6-1
clone_size: many
cdr3_nt: TGTGCCAGCAGTGAAGGTGGTAGGGGTGAAAAACTGTTTTTT
cdr3_aa: CASSEGGRGEKLFF

j_call: TRBJ2-2
d_call: NA
v_call: TRBV20-1
clone_size: many
cdr3_nt: TGCAGTGCTCGGACAGTCCCATCGTCCGGGGAGCTGTTTTTT
cdr3_aa: CSARTVPSSGELFF

j_call: TRBJ1-1
d_call: TRBD1
v_call: TRBV2
clone_size: once
cdr3_nt: TGTGCCAGCAGGCAGACAGGGGGAACCTACACGATGAACACTGAAACTTTCTTT
cdr3_aa: CASRQTGGTYTMNTETFF

j_call: TRBJ2-7
d_call: TRBD2
v_call: TRBV28
clone_size: NA
cdr3_nt: TGTGCCAGCACCCCGGGGGGGGCCTACGAGCAGTACTTC
cdr3_aa: CASTPGGAYEQYF

j_call: TRBJ2-1
d_call: NA
v_call: TRBV20-1
clone_size: many
cdr3_nt: TGCAGTGCTACCCCTACTAGGAATGAGCAGTTCTTC
cdr3_aa: CSATPTRNEQFF

j_call: TRBJ2-1
d_call: TRBD2
v_call: TRBV2
clone_size: many
cdr3_nt: TGTGCCAGCACAAGCGGGAGTGGGTATGAGCAGTTCTTC
cdr3_aa: CASTSGSGYEQFF

j_call: TRBJ2-1
d_call: NA
v_call: TRBV28
clone_size: NA
cdr3_nt: TGTGCCAGCAGTTTTATCGGATACAATGAGCAGTTCTTC
cdr3_aa: CASSFIGYNEQFF

j_call: TRBJ2-1
d_call: TRBD2
v_call: TRBV5-1
clone_size: NA
cdr3_nt: TGCGCCAGCGGATTAGCGGGAGGACAACTATACAATGAGCAGTTCTTC
cdr3_aa: CASGLAGGQLYNEQFF

j_call: TRBJ2-1
d_call: NA
v_call: TRBV9
clone_size: NA
cdr3_nt: TGTGCCAGCAGCCCTCAAGGGACCTACAATGAGCAGTTCTTC
cdr3_aa: CASSPQGTYNEQFF

j_call: TRBJ2-7
d_call: NA
v_call: TRBV28
clone_size: NA
cdr3_nt: TGTGCCAGCAGATTACAGGGAGGGTCAGAGCAGTACTTC
cdr3_aa: CASRLQGGSEQYF

j_call: TRBJ2-6
d_call: NA
v_call: TRBV20-1
clone_size: few
cdr3_nt: TGCAGTGCTAGCCCTGTGAGGACCGGGGCCAACGTCCTGACTTTC
cdr3_aa: CSASPVRTGANVLTF

j_call: TRBJ2-5
d_call: NA
v_call: TRBV10-2
clone_size: few
cdr3_nt: TGCGCCAGCAGTGAGTCGGTCGTTGAATACCAAGAGACCCAGTACTTC
cdr3_aa: CASSESVVEYQETQYF

j_call: TRBJ2-7
d_call: TRBD2
v_call: TRBV28
clone_size: few
cdr3_nt: TGTGCCAGCAGTTTATGGGCGCGAGGACTAGCGGCCCCGGGCGAGCAGTACTTC
cdr3_aa: CASSLWARGLAAPGEQYF